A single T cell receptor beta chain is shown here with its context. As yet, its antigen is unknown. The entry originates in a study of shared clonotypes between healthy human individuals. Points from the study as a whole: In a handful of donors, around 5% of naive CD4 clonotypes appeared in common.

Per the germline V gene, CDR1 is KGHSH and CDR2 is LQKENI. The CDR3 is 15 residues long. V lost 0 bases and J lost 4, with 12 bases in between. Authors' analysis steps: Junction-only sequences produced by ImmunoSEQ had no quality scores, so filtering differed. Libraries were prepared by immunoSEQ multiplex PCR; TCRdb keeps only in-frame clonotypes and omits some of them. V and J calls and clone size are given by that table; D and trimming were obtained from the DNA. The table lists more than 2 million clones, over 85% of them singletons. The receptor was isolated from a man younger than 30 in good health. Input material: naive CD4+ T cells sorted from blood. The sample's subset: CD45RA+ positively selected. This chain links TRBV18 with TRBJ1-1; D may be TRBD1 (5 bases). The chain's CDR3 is CASSPPSQGSTEAFF. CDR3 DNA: TGTGCCAGCTCACCACCGTCCCAGGGTAGCACTGAAGCTTTCTTT.